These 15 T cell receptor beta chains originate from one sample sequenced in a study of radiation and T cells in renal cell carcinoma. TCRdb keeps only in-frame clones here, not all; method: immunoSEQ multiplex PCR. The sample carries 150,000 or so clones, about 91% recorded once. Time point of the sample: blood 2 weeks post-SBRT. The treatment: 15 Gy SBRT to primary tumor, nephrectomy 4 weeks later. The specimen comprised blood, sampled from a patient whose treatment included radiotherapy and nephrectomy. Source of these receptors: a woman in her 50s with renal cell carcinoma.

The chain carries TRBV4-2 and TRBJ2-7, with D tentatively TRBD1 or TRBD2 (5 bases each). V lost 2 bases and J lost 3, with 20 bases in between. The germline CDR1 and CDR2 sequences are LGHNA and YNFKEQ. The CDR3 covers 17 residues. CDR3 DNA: TGTGCCAGCAGCCAAAAGGGCCTTTTGAGGGGTCTCTACGAGCAGTACTTC. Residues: CASSQKGLLRGLYEQYF.

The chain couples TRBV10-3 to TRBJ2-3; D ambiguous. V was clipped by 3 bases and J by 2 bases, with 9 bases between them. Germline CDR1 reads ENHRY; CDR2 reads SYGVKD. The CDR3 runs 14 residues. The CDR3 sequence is CAISESRDTDTQYF. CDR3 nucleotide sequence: TGTGCCATCAGTGAAAGTAGAGACACAGATACGCAGTATTTT.

CDR3 nucleotides: TGTGCCAGCAGCTTAGCTGGGGGCCTTTCCTATGAGCAGTTCTTC. The encoded protein is CASSLAGGLSYEQFF. V is TRBV7-2 and J is TRBJ2-1; a possible D gene is TRBD1 (6 bases). This CDR3 region has 15 residues. Germline CDR1 SGHTA, CDR2 FQGNSA. Trimming took 0 bases from V and 8 from J, leaving 14 bases between them. The variable domain in full, completed from reference TRBV7-2 and TRBJ2-1, reads GAGVSQSPSNKVTEKGKDVELRCDPISGHTALYWYRQSLGQGLEFLIYFQGNSAPDKSGLPSDRFSAERTGGSVSTLTIQRTQQEDSAVYLCASSLAGGLSYEQFFGPGTRLTVL.

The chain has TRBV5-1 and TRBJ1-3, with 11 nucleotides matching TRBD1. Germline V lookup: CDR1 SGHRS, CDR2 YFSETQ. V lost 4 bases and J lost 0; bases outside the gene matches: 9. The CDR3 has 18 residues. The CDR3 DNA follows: TGCGCCAGCAGCGTCGGACAGGGGGCAATGGGCTCTGGAAACACCATATATTTT. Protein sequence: CASSVGQGAMGSGNTIYF.

The CDR3 DNA reads as TGTGCCAGCAGCTCATTTGAGGGGTGGTCACCCCTCCACTTT. Encoded protein: CASSSFEGWSPLHF. J is TRBJ1-6 and V is TRBV7-9; possibly TRBD1 for D (5 bases). The germline V gene encodes CDR1 SEHNR and CDR2 FQNEAQ (reference sequence). V was clipped by 4 bases and J by 10 bases, with 14 bases between them. The CDR3 spans 14 residues.

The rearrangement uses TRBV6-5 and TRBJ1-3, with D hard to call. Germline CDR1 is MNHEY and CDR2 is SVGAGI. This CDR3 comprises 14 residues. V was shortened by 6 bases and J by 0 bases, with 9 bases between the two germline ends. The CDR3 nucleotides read TGTGCCAGCAGCGCAGCCGTCTCTGGAAACACCATATATTTT. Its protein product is CASSAAVSGNTIYF.

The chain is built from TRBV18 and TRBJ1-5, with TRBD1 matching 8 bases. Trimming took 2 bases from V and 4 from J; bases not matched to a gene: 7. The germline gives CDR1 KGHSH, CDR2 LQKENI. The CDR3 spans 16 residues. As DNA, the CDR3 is TGTGCCAGCTCACCAGAGACAGGGGTAGGTAATCAGCCCCAGCATTTT. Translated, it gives CASSPETGVGNQPQHF.

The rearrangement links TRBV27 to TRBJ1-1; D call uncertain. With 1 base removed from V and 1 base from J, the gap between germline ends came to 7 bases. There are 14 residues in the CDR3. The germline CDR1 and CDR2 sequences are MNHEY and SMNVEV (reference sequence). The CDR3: CASSLWRENTEAFF. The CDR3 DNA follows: TGTGCCAGCAGTTTATGGCGGGAGAACACTGAAGCTTTCTTT.

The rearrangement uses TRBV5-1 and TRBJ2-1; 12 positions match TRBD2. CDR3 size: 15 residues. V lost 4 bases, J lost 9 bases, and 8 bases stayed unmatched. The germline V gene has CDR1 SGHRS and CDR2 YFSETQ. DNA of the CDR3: TGCGCCAGCAGCACGACTAGCGGGGGTGTCGGTGAGCAGTTCTTC. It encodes CASSTTSGGVGEQFF.

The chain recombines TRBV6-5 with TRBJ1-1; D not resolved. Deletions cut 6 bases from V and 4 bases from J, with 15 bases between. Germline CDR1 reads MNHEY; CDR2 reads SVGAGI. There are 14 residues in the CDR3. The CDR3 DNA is TGTGCCAGCAGACCCCCAGGTGGGAGCACTGAAGCTTTCTTT. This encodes CASRPPGGSTEAFF.

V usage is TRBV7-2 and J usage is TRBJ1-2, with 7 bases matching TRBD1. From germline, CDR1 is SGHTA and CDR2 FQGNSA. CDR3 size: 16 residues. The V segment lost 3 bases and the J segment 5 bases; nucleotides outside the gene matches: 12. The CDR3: CASSLWDSRSSYGYTF. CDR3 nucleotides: TGTGCCAGCAGCTTGTGGGACAGTCGGAGTTCGTATGGCTACACCTTC.

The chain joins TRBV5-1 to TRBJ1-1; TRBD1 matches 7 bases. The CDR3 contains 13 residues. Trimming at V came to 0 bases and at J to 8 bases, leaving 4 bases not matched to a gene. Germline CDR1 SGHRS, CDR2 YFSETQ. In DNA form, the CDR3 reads TGCGCCAGCAGCTTGGGACAGGGTGACGAAGCTTTCTTT. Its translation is CASSLGQGDEAFF.

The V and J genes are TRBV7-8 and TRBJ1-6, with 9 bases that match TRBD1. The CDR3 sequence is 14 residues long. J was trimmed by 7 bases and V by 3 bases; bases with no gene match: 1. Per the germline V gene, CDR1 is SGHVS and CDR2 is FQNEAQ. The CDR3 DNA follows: TGTGCCAGCAGCTTTGGACAGGGGAATTCACCCCTCCACTTT. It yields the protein CASSFGQGNSPLHF.

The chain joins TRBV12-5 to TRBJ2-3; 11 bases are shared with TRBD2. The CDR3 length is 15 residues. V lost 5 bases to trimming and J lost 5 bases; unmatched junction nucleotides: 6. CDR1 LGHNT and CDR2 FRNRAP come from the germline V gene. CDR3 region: CASGRGLADLDTQYF. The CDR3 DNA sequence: TGTGCTAGTGGTCGGGGACTAGCGGATCTAGATACGCAGTATTTT.

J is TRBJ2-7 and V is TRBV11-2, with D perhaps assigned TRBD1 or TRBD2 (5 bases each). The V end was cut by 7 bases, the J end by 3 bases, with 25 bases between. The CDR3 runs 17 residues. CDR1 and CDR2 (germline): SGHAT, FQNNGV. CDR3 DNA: TGTGCCAGCACCTCCTGGGACGGGGCAGGTCCTCTCTACGAGCAGTACTTC. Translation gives CASTSWDGAGPLYEQYF.